Sequencing of this T cell receptor (beta chain) was carried out in a study of blood T cell repertoires in COVID-19. Participant age was roughly 18 to 90 years, and participants resided in about 25 US areas. Participants' own reports of clinical history determined their cohort assignment. Original analysis: Cell counts per sample came from amplifying reference gene primers. Some clones are missing from TCRdb's copy, which holds only in-frame ones; the method was immunoSEQ multiplex PCR. That table gives V, J and clone size, and the DNA gave D and trimming. The sample has 200,000 to 300,000 clones; roughly 91% are singletons. V lost 5 bases and J lost 2, with 12 bases in between. The CDR3 extends over 15 amino acids. Germline V gene data show CDR1 as MDHEN and CDR2 as SYDVKM.

The sample taken for sequencing was PBMCs or T cells enriched from blood (not recorded which). V gene TRBV28 combines with J gene TRBJ1-4, with no clear D. The TCR sequence derives from a woman in her 30s who had recovered from COVID-19. The CDR3 bases are TGTGCCAGCAGTAGCCTACGAGGGACTAATGAAAAACTGTTTTTT. Translated: CASSSLRGTNEKLFF.